The subject of this entry is one TCR beta chain. Germline-derived CDR1 and CDR2 are SNHLY and FYNNEI. CDR3 length: 13 amino acids. V shed 5 bases and J 5 bases; nucleotides not matched to a gene: 3. The protocol was immunoSEQ multiplex PCR, while the TCRdb copy is restricted to in-frame clones and leaves out a portion. The sample lists roughly 160,000 clones; roughly 94% were seen once. These data belong to a study of T cell responses to AZD1222 COVID-19 vaccine. V gene TRBV2 combines with J gene TRBJ1-5, with 7 nucleotides matching TRBD1. This TCR was sampled from an adult in good health. Sequenced material: peripheral blood, taken on day 0 of AZD1222 vaccination. Here the CDR3 reads CASSRDRDQPQHF. CDR3 bases: TGTGCCAGCAGTAGGGACAGAGATCAGCCCCAGCATTTT. Full variable domain (remainder filled in from reference TRBV2 and TRBJ1-5): EPEVTQTPSHQVTQMGQEVILRCVPISNHLYFYWYRQILGQKVEFLVSFYNNEISEKSEIFDDQFSVERPDGSNFTLKIRSTKLEDSAMYFCASSRDRDQPQHFGDGTRLSIL.